This TCR beta chain was obtained from a study of monozygotic twins with inflammatory bowel disease. Findings of the study overall: Added variability in patient repertoires may stem from differing immunosuppressive treatments.

Germline V gene data show CDR1 as MNHEY and CDR2 as SVGEGT. This CDR3 region has 17 residues. In the case of this clonotype: No antigen is known for it.

TCRdb re-called the 5' RACE reads; every CDR3 protein appears as one record, without DNA. The table gives a few hundred thousand distinct CDR3 sequences; the top ten clones make up less than 2.5% of it. This rearrangement joins TRBV6-2 or TRBV6-3 to TRBJ2-2; without DNA, the TCRdb call of TRBD1 cannot be checked. Sequencing was performed on blood. The sequence was obtained from a human donor with ulcerative colitis or Crohn's disease, or a healthy co-twin of an affected twin (not recorded which). CDR3 loop: CASSPGWGAQGTGELFF.